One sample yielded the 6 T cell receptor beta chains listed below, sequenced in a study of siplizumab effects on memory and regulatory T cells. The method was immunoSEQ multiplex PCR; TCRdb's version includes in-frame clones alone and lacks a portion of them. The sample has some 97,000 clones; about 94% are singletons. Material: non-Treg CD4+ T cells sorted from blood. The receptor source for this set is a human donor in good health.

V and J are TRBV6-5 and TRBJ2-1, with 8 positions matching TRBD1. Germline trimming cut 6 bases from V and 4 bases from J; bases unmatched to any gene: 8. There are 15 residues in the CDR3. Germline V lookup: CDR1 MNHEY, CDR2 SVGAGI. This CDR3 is CASRMGDRGYNEQFF. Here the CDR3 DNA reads TGTGCCAGCAGGATGGGCGACAGGGGTTACAATGAGCAGTTCTTC.

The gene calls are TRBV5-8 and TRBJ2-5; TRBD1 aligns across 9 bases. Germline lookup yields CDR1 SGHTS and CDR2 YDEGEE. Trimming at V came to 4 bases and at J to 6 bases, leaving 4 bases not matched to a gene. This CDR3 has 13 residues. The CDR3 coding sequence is TGTGCCAGCAGCCGGGACAGGGAGCAGACCCAGTACTTC. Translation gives CASSRDREQTQYF.

Written as DNA, the CDR3 is TGTGCCAGCAGCCGAAGTGATACTAACTATGGCTACACCTTC. Its protein product is CASSRSDTNYGYTF. This sequence joins TRBV11-2 and TRBJ1-2; D gene ambiguous. CDR3 length: 14 residues. CDR1 SGHAT and CDR2 FQNNGV come from the germline V gene. Trimming removed 5 bases at V and 0 bases at J, with 10 bases between. Using reference TRBV11-2 and TRBJ1-2 for the parts outside the CDR3, the full variable domain is EAGVAQSPRYKIIEKRQSVAFWCNPISGHATLYWYQQILGQGPKLLIQFQNNGVVDDSQLPKDRFSAERLKGVDSTLKIQPAKLEDSAVYLCASSRSDTNYGYTFGSGTRLTVV.

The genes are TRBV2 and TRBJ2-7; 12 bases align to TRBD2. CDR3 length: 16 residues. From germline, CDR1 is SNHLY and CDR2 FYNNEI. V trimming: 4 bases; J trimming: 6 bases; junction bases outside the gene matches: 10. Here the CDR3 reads CASSGPLLAGGFEQYF. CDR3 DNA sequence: TGTGCCAGCAGTGGCCCCTTACTAGCGGGAGGCTTCGAGCAGTACTTC. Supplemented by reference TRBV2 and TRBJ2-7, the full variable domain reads EPEVTQTPSHQVTQMGQEVILRCVPISNHLYFYWYRQILGQKVEFLVSFYNNEISEKSEIFDDQFSVERPDGSNFTLKIRSTKLEDSAMYFCASSGPLLAGGFEQYFGPGTRLTVT.

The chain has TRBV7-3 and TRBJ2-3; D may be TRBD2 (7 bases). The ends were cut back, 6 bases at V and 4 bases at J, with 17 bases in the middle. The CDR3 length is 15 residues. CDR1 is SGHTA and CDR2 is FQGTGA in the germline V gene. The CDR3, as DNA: TGTGCCAGCAGTTGGGCGGGGGCGTCGGCAGATACGCAGTATTTT. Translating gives CASSWAGASADTQYF.

Here the CDR3 reads CASSIAARSPYEQYF. The CDR3 coding sequence is TGTGCCAGTAGTATAGCGGCGCGTTCCCCCTACGAGCAGTACTTC. The J gene is TRBJ2-7, the V gene TRBV19; D call uncertain. CDR3 length: 15 residues. Germline V lookup: CDR1 LNHDA, CDR2 SQIVND (reference sequence). V gave up 1 base and J gave up 2 bases, with 12 bases separating them.